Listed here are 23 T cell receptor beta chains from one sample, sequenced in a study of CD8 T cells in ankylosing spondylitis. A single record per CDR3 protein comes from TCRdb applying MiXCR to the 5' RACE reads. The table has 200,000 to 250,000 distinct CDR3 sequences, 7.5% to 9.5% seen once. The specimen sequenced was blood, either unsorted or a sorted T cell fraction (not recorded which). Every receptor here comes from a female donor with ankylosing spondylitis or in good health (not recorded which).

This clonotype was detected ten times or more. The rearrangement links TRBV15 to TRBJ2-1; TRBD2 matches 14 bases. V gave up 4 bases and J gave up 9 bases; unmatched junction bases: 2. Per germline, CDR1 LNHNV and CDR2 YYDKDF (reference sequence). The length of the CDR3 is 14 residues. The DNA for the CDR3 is TGTGCCACCAGCACCGGACTAGCGGGAGGTGAGCAGTTCTTC. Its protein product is CATSTGLAGGEQFF.

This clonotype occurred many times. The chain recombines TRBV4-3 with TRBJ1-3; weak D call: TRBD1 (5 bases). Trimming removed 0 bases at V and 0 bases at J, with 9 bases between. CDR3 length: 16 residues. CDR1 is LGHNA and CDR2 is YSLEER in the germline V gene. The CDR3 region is CASSQDKGHSGNTIYF. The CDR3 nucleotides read TGCGCCAGCAGCCAAGATAAGGGGCACTCTGGAAACACCATATATTTT.

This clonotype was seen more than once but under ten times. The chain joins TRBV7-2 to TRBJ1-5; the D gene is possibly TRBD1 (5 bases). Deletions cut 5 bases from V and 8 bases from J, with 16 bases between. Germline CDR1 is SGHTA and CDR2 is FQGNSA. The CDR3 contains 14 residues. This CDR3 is CASSHGHRTEPQHF. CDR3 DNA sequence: TGTGCCAGCAGCCACGGACACCGAACCGAGCCCCAGCATTTT. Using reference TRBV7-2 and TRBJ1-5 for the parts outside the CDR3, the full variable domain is GAGVSQSPSNKVTEKGKDVELRCDPISGHTALYWYRQSLGQGLEFLIYFQGNSAPDKSGLPSDRFSAERTGGSVSTLTIQRTQQEDSAVYLCASSHGHRTEPQHFGDGTRLSIL.

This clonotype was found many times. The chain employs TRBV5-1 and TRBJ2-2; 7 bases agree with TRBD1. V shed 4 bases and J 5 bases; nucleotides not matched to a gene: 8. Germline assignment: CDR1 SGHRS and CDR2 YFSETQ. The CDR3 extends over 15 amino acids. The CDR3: CASSPQGYPTGELFF. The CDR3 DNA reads TGCGCCAGCAGCCCACAGGGGTACCCAACCGGGGAGCTGTTTTTT.

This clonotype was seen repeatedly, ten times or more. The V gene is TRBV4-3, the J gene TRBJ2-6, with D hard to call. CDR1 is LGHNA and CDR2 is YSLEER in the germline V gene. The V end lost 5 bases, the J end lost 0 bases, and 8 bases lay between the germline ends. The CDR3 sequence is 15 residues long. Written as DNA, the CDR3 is TGCGCCAGCAGCTACAGTGTCTCTGGGGCCAACGTCCTGACTTTC. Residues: CASSYSVSGANVLTF.

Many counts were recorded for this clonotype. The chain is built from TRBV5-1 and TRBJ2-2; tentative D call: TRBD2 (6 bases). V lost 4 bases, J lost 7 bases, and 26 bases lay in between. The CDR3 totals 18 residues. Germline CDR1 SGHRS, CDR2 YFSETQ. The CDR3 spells CASSRDPGSGFDIGELFF. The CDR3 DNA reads TGCGCCAGCAGCAGAGACCCCGGGAGTGGGTTTGATATCGGGGAGCTGTTTTTT.

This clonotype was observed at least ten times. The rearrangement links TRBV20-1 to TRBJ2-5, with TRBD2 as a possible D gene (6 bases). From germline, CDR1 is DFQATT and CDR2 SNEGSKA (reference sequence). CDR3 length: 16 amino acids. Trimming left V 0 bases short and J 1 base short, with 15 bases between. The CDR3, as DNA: TGCAGTGCTAGAGATCATCGGCTAGCGTTCCAAGAGACCCAGTACTTC. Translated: CSARDHRLAFQETQYF.

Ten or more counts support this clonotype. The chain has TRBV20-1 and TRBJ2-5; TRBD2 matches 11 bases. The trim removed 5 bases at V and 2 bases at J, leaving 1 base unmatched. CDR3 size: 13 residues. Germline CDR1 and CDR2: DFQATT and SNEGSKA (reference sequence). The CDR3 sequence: CSARLAGQETQYF. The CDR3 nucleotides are TGCAGTGCTCGACTAGCGGGGCAAGAGACCCAGTACTTC.

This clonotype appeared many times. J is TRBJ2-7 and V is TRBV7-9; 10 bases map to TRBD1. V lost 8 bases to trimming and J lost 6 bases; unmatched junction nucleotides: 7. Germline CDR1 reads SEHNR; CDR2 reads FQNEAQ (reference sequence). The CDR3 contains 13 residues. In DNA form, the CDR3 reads TGTGCCAGCTCCGGGACAGGGGTGGGCGAGCAGTACTTC. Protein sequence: CASSGTGVGEQYF.

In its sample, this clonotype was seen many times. The CDR3 DNA follows: TGTGCCAGCACGGGACTAGCGGTTTCCTACGAGCAGTACTTC. Protein product: CASTGLAVSYEQYF. The chain joins TRBV6-6 to TRBJ2-7, with 11 bases matching TRBD2. This CDR3 region has 14 residues. J lost 1 base, V lost 7 bases, and 3 bases had no gene match. Germline V gives CDR1 MNHNY, CDR2 SVGAGI (reference sequence).

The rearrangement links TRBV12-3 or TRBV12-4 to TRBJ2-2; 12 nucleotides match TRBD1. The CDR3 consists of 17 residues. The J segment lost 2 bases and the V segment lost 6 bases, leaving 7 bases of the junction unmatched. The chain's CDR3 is CASRLYGTGGNTGELFF. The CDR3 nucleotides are TGTGCCAGCAGGCTATACGGGACAGGGGGCAACACCGGGGAGCTGTTTTTT.

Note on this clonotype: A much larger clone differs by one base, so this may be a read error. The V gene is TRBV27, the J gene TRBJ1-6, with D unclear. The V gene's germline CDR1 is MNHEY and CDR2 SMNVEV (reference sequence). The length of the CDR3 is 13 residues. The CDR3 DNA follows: TGTGCCAGCAGGGAAACCTATAATTCACCCCTCCAGTTT. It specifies CASRETYNSPLQF.

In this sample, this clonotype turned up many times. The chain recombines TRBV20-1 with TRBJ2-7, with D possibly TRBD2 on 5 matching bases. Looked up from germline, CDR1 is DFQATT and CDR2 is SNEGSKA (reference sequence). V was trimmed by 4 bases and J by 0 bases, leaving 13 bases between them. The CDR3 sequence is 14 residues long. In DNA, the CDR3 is TGCAGTGCTACCGGGATTTCCTCCTCCTACGAGCAGTACTTC. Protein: CSATGISSSYEQYF.

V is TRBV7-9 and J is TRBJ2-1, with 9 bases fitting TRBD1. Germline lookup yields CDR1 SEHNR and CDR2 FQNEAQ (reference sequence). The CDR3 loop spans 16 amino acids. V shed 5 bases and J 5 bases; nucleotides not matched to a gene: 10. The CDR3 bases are TGTGCCAGCAGCCTATGGGGGACAGGGATAGACAATGAGCAGTTCTTC. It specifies CASSLWGTGIDNEQFF.

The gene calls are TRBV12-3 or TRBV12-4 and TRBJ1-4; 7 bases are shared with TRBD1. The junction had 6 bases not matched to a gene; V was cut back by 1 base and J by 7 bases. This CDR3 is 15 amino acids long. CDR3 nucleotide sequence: TGTGCCAGCAGTTTAGAACAGGGGACGGGTGAAAAACTGTTTTTT. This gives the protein CASSLEQGTGEKLFF.

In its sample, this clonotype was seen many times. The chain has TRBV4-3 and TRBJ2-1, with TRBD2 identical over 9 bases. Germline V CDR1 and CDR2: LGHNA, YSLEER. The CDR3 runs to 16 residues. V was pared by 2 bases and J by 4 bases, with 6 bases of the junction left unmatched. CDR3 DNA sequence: TGCGCCAGCAGCCAAAGCACTAGCGGGTATTACAATGAGCAGTTCTTC. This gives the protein CASSQSTSGYYNEQFF.

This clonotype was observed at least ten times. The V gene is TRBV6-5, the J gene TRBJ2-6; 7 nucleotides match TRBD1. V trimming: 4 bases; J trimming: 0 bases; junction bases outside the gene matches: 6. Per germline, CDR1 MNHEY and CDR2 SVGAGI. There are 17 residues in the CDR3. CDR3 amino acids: CASSLTTGVSGANVLTF. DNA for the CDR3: TGTGCCAGCAGTTTAACAACAGGGGTCTCTGGGGCCAACGTCCTGACTTTC.

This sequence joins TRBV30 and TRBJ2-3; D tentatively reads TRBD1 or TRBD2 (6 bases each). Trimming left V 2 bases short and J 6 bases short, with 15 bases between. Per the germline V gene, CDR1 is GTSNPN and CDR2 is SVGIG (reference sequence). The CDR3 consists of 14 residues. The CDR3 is CAWSRDGGSDTQYF. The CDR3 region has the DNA TGTGCCTGGAGTCGGGACGGGGGCTCCGATACGCAGTATTTT.

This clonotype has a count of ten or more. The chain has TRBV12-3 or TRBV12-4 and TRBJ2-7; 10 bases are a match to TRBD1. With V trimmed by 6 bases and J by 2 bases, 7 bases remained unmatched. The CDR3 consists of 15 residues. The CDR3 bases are TGTGCCAGCAGCCGCCGGACAGGGGGACCCTACGAGCAGTACTTC. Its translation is CASSRRTGGPYEQYF.

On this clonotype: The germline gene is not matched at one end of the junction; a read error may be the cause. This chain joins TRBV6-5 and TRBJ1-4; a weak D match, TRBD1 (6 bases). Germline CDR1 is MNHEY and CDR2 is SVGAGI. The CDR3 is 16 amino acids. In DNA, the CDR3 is TGTACCAGCAGTTCCCCTACTACCGGACAGCGAGAAAAACTGTTTTTT. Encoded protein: CTSSSPTTGQREKLFF.

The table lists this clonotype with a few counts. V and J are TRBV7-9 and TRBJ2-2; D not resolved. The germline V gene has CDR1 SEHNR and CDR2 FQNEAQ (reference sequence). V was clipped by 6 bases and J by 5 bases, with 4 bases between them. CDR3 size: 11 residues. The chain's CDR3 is CASRPTGELFF. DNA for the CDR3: TGTGCCAGCAGGCCAACCGGGGAGCTGTTTTTT.

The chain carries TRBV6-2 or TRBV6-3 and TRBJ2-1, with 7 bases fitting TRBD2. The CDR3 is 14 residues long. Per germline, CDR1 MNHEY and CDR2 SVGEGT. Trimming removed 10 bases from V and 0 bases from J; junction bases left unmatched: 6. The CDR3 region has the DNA TGTGCCACTGGGGGGGGTATCTCCTACAATGAGCAGTTCTTC. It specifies CATGGGISYNEQFF.

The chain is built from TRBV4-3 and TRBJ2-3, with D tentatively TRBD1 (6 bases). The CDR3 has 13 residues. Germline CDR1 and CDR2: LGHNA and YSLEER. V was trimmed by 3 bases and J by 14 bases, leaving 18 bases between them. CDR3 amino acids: CASSQGAYSVPYF. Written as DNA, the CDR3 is TGCGCCAGCAGCCAGGGGGCATATTCGGTTCCGTATTTT.